What follows are 25 T cell receptor beta chains derived from one specimen sequenced in a study of patients and donors after allogeneic stem cell transplantation. TCRdb re-derived calls from the RT-PCR reads in MiXCR, one entry per CDR3 protein. The sample has more than 150,000 distinct CDR3 sequences; less than 45% are singletons. The sample taken for sequencing was blood, either unsorted or a sorted T cell fraction (not recorded which). These receptors were collected from a human donor who was either an allogeneic HSCT recipient or a stem cell or donor lymphocyte infusion donor (not recorded which). It is not recorded whose cells these are; they may come from a transplant donor.

The V and J genes are TRBV4-2 and TRBJ2-5, with TRBD2 identical over 7 bases. The CDR3 runs to 15 residues. Per the germline V gene, CDR1 is LGHNA and CDR2 is YNFKEQ. Trimming cost V 2 bases and J 3 bases; bases outside gene matches: 6. This CDR3 is CASSQTRTRKETQYF. The CDR3 DNA sequence: TGTGCCAGCAGCCAAACCAGGACTAGGAAAGAGACCCAGTACTTC.

The chain couples TRBV6-5 to TRBJ2-7, with 8 nucleotides matching TRBD1. Germline-derived CDR1 and CDR2 are MNHEY and SVGAGI. V lost 6 bases to trimming and J lost 8 bases; unmatched junction nucleotides: 15. CDR3 length: 15 amino acids. CDR3 loop: CASSQGQGLRYKQYF. The CDR3 DNA follows: TGTGCCAGCAGCCAAGGACAGGGTCTTCGTTACAAGCAGTACTTC.

This chain joins TRBV20-1 and TRBJ2-7, with D perhaps TRBD2 (5 bases). Germline-derived CDR1 and CDR2 are DFQATT and SNEGSKA (reference sequence). The V end lost 3 bases, the J end lost 2 bases, and 23 bases lay between the germline ends. This CDR3 comprises 17 residues. Written as DNA, the CDR3 is TGCAGTGCTAGTTTCGTCCTTCGGTGGCGGGCTACCTACGAGCAGTACTTC. This encodes CSASFVLRWRATYEQYF.

This chain uses TRBV29-1 with TRBJ1-5, with 9 bases identical to TRBD1. The CDR3 totals 12 residues. Losses at the gene ends were 6 bases for V and 10 bases for J; bases not matched to a gene: 7. Germline V gives CDR1 SQVTM, CDR2 ANQGSEA. CDR3 loop: CSVGTGSSPQHF. The CDR3 coding sequence is TGCAGCGTAGGGACAGGGTCCTCTCCCCAGCATTTT.

This clonotype was picked up a small number of times. This chain links TRBV14 with TRBJ2-7; D gene unclear. Between the trimmed V and J ends, which lost 1 base and 9 bases, there was a span of 13 bases. Per germline, CDR1 SGHDN and CDR2 FVKESK. The CDR3 has 13 residues. CDR3 protein: CASSQALGWGQYF. The CDR3 region has the DNA TGTGCCAGCAGCCAAGCCCTCGGTTGGGGGCAGTACTTC.

V and J are TRBV30 and TRBJ1-2; D perhaps matches TRBD1 (5 bases). Germline CDR1 reads GTSNPN; CDR2 reads SVGIG (reference sequence). The CDR3 spans 10 residues. The V end was cut by 6 bases, the J end by 7 bases, with 9 bases between. CDR3 in amino acids: CACQGTGYTF. CDR3 nucleotide sequence: TGTGCCTGTCAGGGAACTGGCTACACCTTC.

J is TRBJ2-7 and V is TRBV13, with a possible D match to TRBD2 (8 bases). V gave up 3 bases and J gave up 3 bases, with 15 bases separating them. The CDR3 spans 15 residues. Germline V gives CDR1 PRHDT, CDR2 FYEKMQ (reference sequence). CDR3 nucleotides: TGTGCCAGCAGCTTTTTAGCGGGACAGCACTACGAGCAGTACTTC. This gives the protein CASSFLAGQHYEQYF.

The J gene is TRBJ2-1, the V gene TRBV27; TRBD1 matches 7 bases. This CDR3 has 15 amino acids. CDR1 and CDR2 from the germline V gene are MNHEY and SMNVEV (reference sequence). V lost 7 bases to trimming and J lost 0 bases; unmatched junction nucleotides: 6. CDR3 loop: CASTRWDSSYNEQFF. The CDR3 coding sequence is TGTGCCAGCACCCGTTGGGACAGCTCCTACAATGAGCAGTTCTTC.

The chain combines TRBV6-1 with TRBJ1-2; TRBD1 agrees at 9 bases. The CDR3 spans 15 residues. Losses at the gene ends were 2 bases for V and 3 bases for J; bases not matched to a gene: 4. CDR1 and CDR2 from the germline V gene are MNHNS and SASEGT. The DNA of the CDR3 is TGTGCCAGCAGTGAATTATGGGACAGGGACTATGGCTACACCTTC. Translating it yields CASSELWDRDYGYTF.

This clonotype showed up just a few times. This chain links TRBV6-5 with TRBJ1-1, with no clear D. The CDR3 runs 12 residues. The germline gives CDR1 MNHEY, CDR2 SVGAGI. V lost 2 bases and J lost 1, with 2 bases in between. The CDR3 sequence is CASSYQNTEAFF. As DNA, the CDR3 is TGTGCCAGCAGTTACCAGAACACTGAAGCTTTCTTT.

The gene calls are TRBV27 and TRBJ2-2; unclear D gene. The CDR3 extends over 13 amino acids. Germline CDR1 is MNHEY and CDR2 is SMNVEV (reference sequence). V was clipped by 8 bases and J by 4 bases, with 11 bases between them. The CDR3 protein is CASRLAGTGELFF. In DNA form, the CDR3 reads TGTGCCAGCCGCCTGGCCGGCACCGGGGAGCTGTTTTTT.

V is TRBV7-9 and J is TRBJ2-1, with D possibly being TRBD1 or TRBD2 (5 bases each). The CDR3 has 14 amino acids. V was shortened by 6 bases and J by 5 bases, with 14 bases between the two germline ends. CDR1 and CDR2 from the germline V gene are SEHNR and FQNEAQ (reference sequence). CDR3 in DNA: TGTGCCAGCAGTTATCCGGGGCTAGACAATGAGCAGTTCTTC. Translated, it gives CASSYPGLDNEQFF.

This clonotype was detected once. This sequence joins TRBV27 and TRBJ2-4; tentative D call: TRBD1 (6 bases). The germline V and J ends were trimmed by 5 bases and 9 bases, with 20 bases remaining between them. This CDR3 has 15 amino acids. CDR1 is MNHEY and CDR2 is SMNVEV in the germline V gene (reference sequence). DNA of the CDR3: TGTGCCAGCAGTCGACAGGCCAATCCAGTCGGCATTCAGTACTTC. Protein: CASSRQANPVGIQYF.

The chain links TRBV7-9 to TRBJ1-1; TRBD1 agrees at 11 bases. This CDR3 is built from 17 residues. Germline CDR1 is SEHNR and CDR2 is FQNEAQ (reference sequence). The trim removed 2 bases at V and 5 bases at J, leaving 10 bases unmatched. This CDR3 is CASSLTGRTGGGTEAFF. CDR3 DNA sequence: TGTGCCAGCAGCTTAACGGGGAGGACAGGGGGCGGAACTGAAGCTTTCTTT. The full variable domain, in which reference TRBV7-9 and TRBJ1-1 provide the parts outside the CDR3, is DTGVSQNPRHKITKRGQNVTFRCDPISEHNRLYWYRQTLGQGPEFLTYFQNEAQLEKSRLLSDRFSAERPKGSFSTLEIQRTEQGDSAMYLCASSLTGRTGGGTEAFFGQGTRLTVV.

V and J are TRBV6-6 and TRBJ1-1; TRBD1 is a possible D gene (6 bases). Germline loops: CDR1 MNHNY, CDR2 SVGAGI (reference sequence). The CDR3 totals 15 residues. The V end lost 3 bases, the J end lost 1 base, and 12 bases lay between the germline ends. The CDR3 nucleotides read TGTGCCAGCAGTTATTGGGGGGCGAGGAACACTGAAGCTTTCTTT. It encodes CASSYWGARNTEAFF.

This clonotype was recorded a few times. A read error may account for a junction end that differs from germline. This sequence joins TRBV12-3 or TRBV12-4 and TRBJ2-1; D possibly corresponds to TRBD2 (5 bases). The CDR3 has 14 residues. CDR3 nucleotide sequence: TGTGCCAGCAGTCTAGCTTCTATCCACAATGAGCAGTTCTTC. It translates to CASSLASIHNEQFF.

The chain joins TRBV7-7 to TRBJ2-1; 13 positions match TRBD2. The V and J ends lost 5 bases and 5 bases, in that order; junction bases with no gene match: 3. The CDR3 length is 15 residues. Germline-derived CDR1 and CDR2 are SSHAT and FNYEAQ (reference sequence). As DNA, the CDR3 is TGTGCCAGCAGCCTTACTAGCGGGAGGGACAATGAGCAGTTCTTC. Amino acids: CASSLTSGRDNEQFF.

The sample holds a few counts of this clonotype. The chain employs TRBV19 and TRBJ2-1; 8 bases match TRBD2. The CDR3 sequence is 15 residues long. J was trimmed by 7 bases and V by 5 bases; bases with no gene match: 10. From germline, CDR1 is LNHDA and CDR2 SQIVND (reference sequence). The CDR3 bases are TGTGCCAGTAGTGTCGGGACTAGAAACAGGAATGAGCAGTTCTTC. Translated: CASSVGTRNRNEQFF.

This clonotype was counted a single time. V is TRBV15 and J is TRBJ2-1; perhaps TRBD2 as D (6 bases). V was pared by 2 bases and J by 3 bases, with 14 bases between. CDR3 length equals 16 residues. From germline, CDR1 is LNHNV and CDR2 YYDKDF (reference sequence). In nucleotides, the CDR3 is TGTGCCACCAGCAGAACCGCTAGCGAGGTCTACAATGAGCAGTTCTTC. It specifies CATSRTASEVYNEQFF.

In this sample, this clonotype turned up a few times. Here the CDR3 reads CSAENYGYTF. The CDR3 DNA reads as TGCAGTGCGGAGAACTATGGCTACACCTTC. The chain is built from TRBV20-1 and TRBJ1-2; unclear D gene. The CDR3 contains 10 residues. Germline CDR1 reads DFQATT; CDR2 reads SNEGSKA (reference sequence). The V end lost 6 bases, the J end lost 2 bases, and 4 bases lay between the germline ends.

The V and J genes are TRBV6-5 and TRBJ2-2, with 12 bases that match TRBD2. With 2 bases clipped from V and 2 bases from J, the junction kept 3 bases outside the gene matches. The length of the CDR3 is 17 residues. Germline V gene lookup returns CDR1 MNHEY and CDR2 SVGAGI. CDR3 sequence (DNA): TGTGCCAGCAGTTACGCTAGCGGGAGGGCTAACACCGGGGAGCTGTTTTTT. This codes for CASSYASGRANTGELFF.

This chain uses TRBV18 with TRBJ2-7; 8 nucleotides line up with TRBD1. J gave up 0 bases and V 5 bases, and 12 bases lay outside the gene matches. The CDR3 spans 17 residues. The germline CDR1 and CDR2 sequences are KGHSH and LQKENI. The CDR3 reads CASSSIPGTGLSYEQYF. Here the CDR3 DNA reads TGTGCCAGCTCATCCATACCCGGGACAGGCCTCTCCTACGAGCAGTACTTC.

The sample holds a few counts of this clonotype. V usage is TRBV20-1 and J usage is TRBJ2-4; 9 positions agree with TRBD2. The CDR3 loop spans 15 amino acids. Germline V lookup: CDR1 DFQATT, CDR2 SNEGSKA (reference sequence). V lost 3 bases, J lost 9 bases, and 12 bases stayed unmatched. The DNA for the CDR3 is TGCAGTGCTAGTCCTAGCGGGACCTACCACGGCATTCAGTACTTC. It codes for CSASPSGTYHGIQYF.

The chain couples TRBV6-6 to TRBJ2-2; TRBD2 matches 10 bases. CDR1 and CDR2 from the germline V gene are MNHNY and SVGAGI (reference sequence). The ends lost 5 bases at V and 0 bases at J; junction bases unmatched: 6. The CDR3 consists of 17 residues. The CDR3 bases are TGTGCCAGCAGTCGCCGGACTAGCGGCTCGAACACCGGGGAGCTGTTTTTT. Residues: CASSRRTSGSNTGELFF.

The chain has TRBV11-3 and TRBJ2-1; perhaps TRBD1 as D (6 bases). Between the trimmed V and J ends, which lost 4 bases and 6 bases, there was a span of 16 bases. This CDR3 has 15 amino acids. The germline gives CDR1 SGHNT, CDR2 YENEEA. CDR3 nucleotide sequence: TGTGCCAGCAGCTCGACCAGGGGTTGGGGCAATGAGCAGTTCTTC. This codes for CASSSTRGWGNEQFF.